Listed here are 8 T cell receptor beta chains from one sample, sequenced in a study of blood T cells in healthy people across ages. Then a second PCR, running roughly 7 to 11 cycles, was carried out with a sample-barcoded 5' primer and a J-beta primer mix. TCRdb processed the 5' RACE reads anew with MiXCR; each CDR3 protein has one entry. The data contain about 680,000 distinct CDR3 sequences, about half of them singletons. The sample consisted of blood. These receptors were obtained from a woman aged 55-75 years in good health.

This clonotype was picked up a small number of times. The rearrangement links TRBV27 to TRBJ2-7; TRBD1 agrees at 7 bases. Germline lookup yields CDR1 MNHEY and CDR2 SMNVEV (reference sequence). CDR3 length: 16 residues. V lost 5 bases, J lost 5 bases, and 15 bases stayed unmatched. This CDR3 reads CASSPTGPRQGHEQYF. The DNA of the CDR3 is TGTGCCAGCAGTCCAACGGGGCCCCGACAGGGCCACGAGCAGTACTTC.

This clonotype was counted only a few times. V gene TRBV7-2 combines with J gene TRBJ2-7; D is perhaps TRBD2 (6 bases). The germline gives CDR1 SGHTA, CDR2 FQGNSA. CDR3 length: 13 residues. Trimming took 5 bases from V and 3 from J, leaving 11 bases between them. The CDR3 loop reads CASSHSGIYEQYF. CDR3 in DNA: TGTGCCAGCAGCCATAGCGGAATCTACGAGCAGTACTTC.

The V gene is TRBV2, the J gene TRBJ2-6, with 10 bases that match TRBD1. The J segment lost 1 base and the V segment lost 9 bases, leaving 9 bases of the junction unmatched. Looked up from germline, CDR1 is SNHLY and CDR2 is FYNNEI. There are 17 residues in the CDR3. The CDR3 region has the DNA TGTGCCAGTCAACCGGGACAGGGGCTATCTGGGGCCAACGTCCTGACTTTC. It is translated as CASQPGQGLSGANVLTF.

V gene TRBV28 combines with J gene TRBJ2-5; no reliable D call. CDR1 MDHEN and CDR2 SYDVKM come from the germline V gene. The V end was cut by 6 bases, the J end by 4 bases, with 15 bases between. The CDR3 spans 14 residues. The CDR3 spells CASRPSPGRETQYF. The CDR3 DNA follows: TGTGCCAGCAGGCCTTCCCCCGGGCGAGAGACCCAGTACTTC.

The chain is built from TRBV5-6 and TRBJ1-2; weak D call: TRBD1 (6 bases). In germline, CDR1 is SGHDT, CDR2 YYEEEE. V gave up 0 bases and J gave up 5 bases, with 11 bases separating them. The CDR3 totals 14 residues. CDR3 sequence reads: CASSLVQGRYGYTF. CDR3 bases: TGTGCCAGCAGCTTGGTTCAGGGGCGGTATGGCTACACCTTC.

This clonotype was picked up a small number of times. This sequence joins TRBV5-4 and TRBJ1-1; the D gene is possibly TRBD1 (6 bases). Between the trimmed V and J ends, which lost 2 bases and 0 bases, there was a span of 14 bases. Germline CDR1 SGHNT, CDR2 YYREEE (reference sequence). The CDR3 contains 16 residues. DNA of the CDR3: TGTGCCAGCAGCTTTTGGGGGGGGGCGGTGAACACTGAAGCTTTCTTT. It is translated as CASSFWGGAVNTEAFF.

The gene calls are TRBV18 and TRBJ2-7; the D gene is possibly TRBD1 (6 bases). The tail of the sequence fits TRBJ2-5 better, so the J call may be wrong. Germline assignment: CDR1 KGHSH and CDR2 LQKENI. This CDR3 region has 13 residues. The CDR3, as DNA: TGTGCCAGCTCACCCGCAGGGGCAGAGACCCAGTACTTC. This encodes CASSPAGAETQYF.

The chain recombines TRBV20-1 with TRBJ2-5; a weak D match, TRBD2 (5 bases). This CDR3 is built from 13 residues. Between the trimmed V and J ends, which lost 0 bases and 5 bases, there was a span of 10 bases. Germline V gene sequence: CDR1 DFQATT, CDR2 SNEGSKA (reference sequence). The CDR3 protein is CSARDPWRETQYF. CDR3 bases: TGCAGTGCTAGAGACCCCTGGAGGGAGACCCAGTACTTC.